This T cell receptor beta chain is drawn from a study of T-cell reconstitution after alpha-beta-depleted transplantation in children (dated by TCRdb to between 2015 and 2016). About the investigation overall: The study quantitatively tracked T-cell immune reconstitution after TCRalphabeta/CD19-depleted allogeneic hematopoietic cell transplantation in children using TCR repertoire profiling.

A remark on this clonotype: Its antigen target is currently unknown. Base quality data are lacking; no much larger clone is found one base away.

General findings and caveats noted by the study authors: Over subsequent months, a decline in hyperexpanded clone frequencies was noted, and after one year, T-cell counts and TCRbeta diversity were mostly ascribed to newly produced T cells. In some patients, high TCRbeta diversity at day 60 was attributed to recipient T cells and intrathymic progenitors that had survived conditioning. Apparently early alphabetaT-cell count recovery about two months after transplant reportedly relied on only several hundred rapidly expanded clones derived from non-depleted graft cells.

The intended sense of this specimen's treatment or condition label: allogeneic hematopoietic cell transplantation with graft depleted of TCRalphabeta T cells and CD19 B cells. The children who served as transplant recipients had been given grafts of TCRalphabeta/CD19-depleted allogeneic hematopoietic cells. V is reduced by 2 bases and J by 1 base, leaving a spacing of 11 bases between them. Measured from the cysteine to the phenylalanine, the CDR3 is 16 residues long. Kept here is only the CDR3 DNA, which spans 48 bases and is read in frame from base 1. CDR1 and CDR2 were assigned from the germline V gene as SGHVS and FQNEAQ. The library relied on PCR. Sequencing was carried out with an Illumina HiSeq 2500. TCR library preparation used molecular barcoding, with unique molecular identifiers applied to normalize quantification of the TCRbeta repertoire. Using fastp at Q25 and MiXCR, TCRdb reprocessed the public reads and kept productive beta chains. Rows merge per CDR3 protein into single entries with the most common DNA and genes. A total of over 400,000 distinct CDR3 sequences appear in this sample, approximately 42% of them only once. The leading ten clones occupy 25% to 30% of the sample.

The rearranged chain carries TRBV7-8 and TRBJ2-2; the D gene is possibly TRBD1, with 5 bases matching. The receptor was isolated from a girl aged 2-10 years with aplastic anemia, due to receive a stem cell transplant. The starting material was PBMCs, obtained before TCRalphabeta/CD19-depleted stem cell transplant. The CDR3: CASSLKDNLNTGELFF. The nucleotide sequence reads TGTGCCAGCAGCTTAAAGGACAACTTGAACACCGGGGAGCTGTTTTTT.